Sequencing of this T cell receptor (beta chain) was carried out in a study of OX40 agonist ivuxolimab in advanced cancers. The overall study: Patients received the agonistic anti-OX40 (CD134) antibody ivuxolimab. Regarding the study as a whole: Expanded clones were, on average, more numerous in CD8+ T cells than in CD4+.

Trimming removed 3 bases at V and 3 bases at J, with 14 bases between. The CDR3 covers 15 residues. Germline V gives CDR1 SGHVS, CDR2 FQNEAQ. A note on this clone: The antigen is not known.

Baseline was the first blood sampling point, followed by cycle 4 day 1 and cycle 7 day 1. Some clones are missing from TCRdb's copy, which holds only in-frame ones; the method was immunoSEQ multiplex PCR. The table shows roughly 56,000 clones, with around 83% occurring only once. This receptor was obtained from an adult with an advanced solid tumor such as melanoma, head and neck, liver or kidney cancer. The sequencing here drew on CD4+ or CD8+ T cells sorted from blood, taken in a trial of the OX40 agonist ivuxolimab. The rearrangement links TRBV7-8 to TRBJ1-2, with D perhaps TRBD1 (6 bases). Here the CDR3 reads CASSFKQGWDYGYTF. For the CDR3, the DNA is TGTGCCAGCAGCTTTAAACAGGGCTGGGACTATGGCTACACCTTC.